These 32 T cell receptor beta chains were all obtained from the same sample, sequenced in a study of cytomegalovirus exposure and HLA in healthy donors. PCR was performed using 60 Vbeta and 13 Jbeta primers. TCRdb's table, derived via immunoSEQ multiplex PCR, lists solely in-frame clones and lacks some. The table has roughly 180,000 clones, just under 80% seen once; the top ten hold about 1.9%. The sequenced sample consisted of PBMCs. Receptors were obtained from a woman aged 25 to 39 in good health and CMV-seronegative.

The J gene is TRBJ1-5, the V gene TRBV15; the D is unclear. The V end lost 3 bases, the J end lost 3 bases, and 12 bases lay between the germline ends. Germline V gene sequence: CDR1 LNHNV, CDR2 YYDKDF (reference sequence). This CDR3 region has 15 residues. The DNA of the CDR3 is TGTGCCACCAGCAGTGACGGACTGTCCAATCAGCCCCAGCATTTT. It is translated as CATSSDGLSNQPQHF.

CDR3 nucleotides: TGTGCCTGGAGTGTAGACAGTAGGGCCCAGCAGCCCCAGCATTTT. Its translation is CAWSVDSRAQQPQHF. The V call is TRBV30, the J call TRBJ1-5; tentative D call: TRBD1 (5 bases). CDR3 length: 15 residues. Trimming cost V 0 bases and J 7 bases, with 16 bases left between them. From germline, CDR1 is GTSNPN and CDR2 SVGIG (reference sequence).

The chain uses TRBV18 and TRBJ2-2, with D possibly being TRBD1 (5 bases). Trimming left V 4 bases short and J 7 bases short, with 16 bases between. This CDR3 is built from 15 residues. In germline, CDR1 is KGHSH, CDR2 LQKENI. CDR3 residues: CASSRPLQGNGELFF. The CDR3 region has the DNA TGTGCCAGCTCACGGCCCCTTCAGGGTAACGGGGAGCTGTTTTTT.

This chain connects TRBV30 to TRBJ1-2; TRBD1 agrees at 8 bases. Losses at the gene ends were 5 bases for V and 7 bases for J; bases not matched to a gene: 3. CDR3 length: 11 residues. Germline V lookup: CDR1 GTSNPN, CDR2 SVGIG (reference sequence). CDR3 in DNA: TGTGCCTGGGGGACAGGTCGTGGCTACACCTTC. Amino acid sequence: CAWGTGRGYTF.

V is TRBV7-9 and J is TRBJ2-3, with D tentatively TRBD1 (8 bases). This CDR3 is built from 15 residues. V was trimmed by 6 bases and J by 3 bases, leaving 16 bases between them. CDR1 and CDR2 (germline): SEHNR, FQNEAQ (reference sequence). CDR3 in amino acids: CASSRKQGGTDTQYF. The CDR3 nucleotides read TGTGCCAGCAGTCGGAAACAGGGGGGGACAGATACGCAGTATTTT.

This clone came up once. The CDR3 region has the DNA TGCGCCAGCAGCCAAGACGGGGTAGCGCGAGAGACCCAGTACTTC. Translated: CASSQDGVARETQYF. This chain joins TRBV4-1 and TRBJ2-5; D possibly corresponds to TRBD2 (5 bases). CDR1 and CDR2 from the germline V gene are MGHRA and YSYEKL. V was cut by 0 bases and J by 4 bases, with 12 bases left in between. This CDR3 contains 15 residues.

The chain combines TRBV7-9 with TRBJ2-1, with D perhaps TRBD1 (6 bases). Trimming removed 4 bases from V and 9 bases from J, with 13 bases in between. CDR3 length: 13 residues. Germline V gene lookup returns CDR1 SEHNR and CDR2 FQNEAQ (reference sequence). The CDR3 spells CASSSQGHSEQFF. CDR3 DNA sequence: TGTGCCAGCAGCTCCCAGGGACACAGTGAGCAGTTCTTC.

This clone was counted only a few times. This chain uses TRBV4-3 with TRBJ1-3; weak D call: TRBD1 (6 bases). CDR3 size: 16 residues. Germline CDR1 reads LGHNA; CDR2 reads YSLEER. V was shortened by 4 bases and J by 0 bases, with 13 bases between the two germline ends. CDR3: CASSPQTGPSGNTIYF. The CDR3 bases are TGCGCCAGCAGCCCGCAGACAGGACCCTCTGGAAACACCATATATTTT.

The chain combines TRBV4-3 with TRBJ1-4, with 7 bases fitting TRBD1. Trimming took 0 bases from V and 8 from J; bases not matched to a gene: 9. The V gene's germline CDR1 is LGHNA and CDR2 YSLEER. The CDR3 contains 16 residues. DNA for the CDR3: TGCGCCAGCAGCCAAGAGGACAGGACGGGATACGAAAAACTGTTTTTT. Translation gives CASSQEDRTGYEKLFF.

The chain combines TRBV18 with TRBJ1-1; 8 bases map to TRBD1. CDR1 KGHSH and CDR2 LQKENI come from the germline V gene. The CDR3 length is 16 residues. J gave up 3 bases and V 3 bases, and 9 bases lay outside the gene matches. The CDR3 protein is CASSPLAGGGDTEAFF. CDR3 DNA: TGTGCCAGCTCACCCCTGGCAGGGGGCGGGGACACTGAAGCTTTCTTT.

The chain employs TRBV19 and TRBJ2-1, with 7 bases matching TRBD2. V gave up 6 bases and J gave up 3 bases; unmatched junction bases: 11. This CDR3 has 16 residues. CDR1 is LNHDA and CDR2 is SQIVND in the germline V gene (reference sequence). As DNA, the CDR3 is TGTGCCAGTAGGGGGGAGGGAGGGTTAAACTACAATGAGCAGTTCTTC. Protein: CASRGEGGLNYNEQFF.

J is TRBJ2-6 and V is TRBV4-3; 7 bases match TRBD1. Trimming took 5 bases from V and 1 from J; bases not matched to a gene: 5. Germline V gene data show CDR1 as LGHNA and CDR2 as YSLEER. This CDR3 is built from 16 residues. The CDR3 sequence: CASSWDRGSGANVLTF. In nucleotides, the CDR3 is TGCGCCAGCAGCTGGGACAGAGGGTCTGGGGCCAACGTCCTGACTTTC.

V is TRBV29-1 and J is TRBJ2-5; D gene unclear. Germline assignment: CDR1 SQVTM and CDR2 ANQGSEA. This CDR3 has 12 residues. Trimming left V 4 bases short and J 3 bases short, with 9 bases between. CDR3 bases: TGCAGCGTTGGGTGGTCGGAAGAGACCCAGTACTTC. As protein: CSVGWSEETQYF.

CDR3 region: CASTRAGGSYNEQFF. The CDR3 DNA reads TGTGCCAGCACCCGGGCGGGGGGCTCCTACAATGAGCAGTTCTTC. The rearrangement uses TRBV27 and TRBJ2-1, with 8 bases lining up with TRBD2. Germline trimming cut 7 bases from V and 0 bases from J; bases unmatched to any gene: 5. Germline assignment: CDR1 MNHEY and CDR2 SMNVEV (reference sequence). The CDR3 consists of 15 residues.

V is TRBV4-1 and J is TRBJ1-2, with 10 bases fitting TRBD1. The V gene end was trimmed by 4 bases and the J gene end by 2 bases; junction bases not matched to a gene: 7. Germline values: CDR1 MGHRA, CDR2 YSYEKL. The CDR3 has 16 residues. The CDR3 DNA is TGCGCCAGCAGCCCCCAGGACAGGGGGGGGAACTATGGCTACACCTTC. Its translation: CASSPQDRGGNYGYTF.

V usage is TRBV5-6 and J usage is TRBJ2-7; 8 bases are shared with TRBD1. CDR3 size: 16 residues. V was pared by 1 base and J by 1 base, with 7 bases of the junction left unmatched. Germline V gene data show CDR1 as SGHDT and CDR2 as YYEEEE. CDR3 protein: CASSLRRDRQSYEQYF. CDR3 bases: TGTGCCAGCAGCTTGAGAAGGGACAGGCAATCCTACGAGCAGTACTTC. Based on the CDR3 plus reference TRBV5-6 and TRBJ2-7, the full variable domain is DAGVTQSPTHLIKTRGQQVTLRCSPKSGHDTVSWYQQALGQGPQFIFQYYEEEERQRGNFPDRFSGHQFPNYSSELNVNALLLGDSALYLCASSLRRDRQSYEQYFGPGTRLTVT.

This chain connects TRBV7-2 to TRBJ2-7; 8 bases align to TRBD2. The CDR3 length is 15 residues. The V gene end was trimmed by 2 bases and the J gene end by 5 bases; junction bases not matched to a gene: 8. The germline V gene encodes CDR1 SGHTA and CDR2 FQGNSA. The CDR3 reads CASSLLLLAGNEQYF. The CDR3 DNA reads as TGTGCCAGCAGCTTACTACTCCTAGCGGGCAACGAGCAGTACTTC.

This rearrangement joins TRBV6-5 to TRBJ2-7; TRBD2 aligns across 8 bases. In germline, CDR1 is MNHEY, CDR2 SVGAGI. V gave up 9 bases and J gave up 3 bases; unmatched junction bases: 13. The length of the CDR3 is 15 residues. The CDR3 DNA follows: TGTGCCAGTACCTCCTACGCGGGGGGTTTCTACGAGCAGTACTTC. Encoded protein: CASTSYAGGFYEQYF.

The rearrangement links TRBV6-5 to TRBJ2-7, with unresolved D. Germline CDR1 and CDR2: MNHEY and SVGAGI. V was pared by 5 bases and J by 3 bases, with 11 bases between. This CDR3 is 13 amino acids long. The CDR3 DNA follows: TGTGCCAGCAGTCCTGAGACTCGCTACGAGCAGTACTTC. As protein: CASSPETRYEQYF.

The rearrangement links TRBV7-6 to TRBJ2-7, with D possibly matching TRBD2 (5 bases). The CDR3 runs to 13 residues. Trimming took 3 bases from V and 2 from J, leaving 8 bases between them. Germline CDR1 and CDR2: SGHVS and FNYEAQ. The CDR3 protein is CASSFGMTYEQYF. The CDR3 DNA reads TGTGCCAGCAGCTTCGGGATGACCTACGAGCAGTACTTC.

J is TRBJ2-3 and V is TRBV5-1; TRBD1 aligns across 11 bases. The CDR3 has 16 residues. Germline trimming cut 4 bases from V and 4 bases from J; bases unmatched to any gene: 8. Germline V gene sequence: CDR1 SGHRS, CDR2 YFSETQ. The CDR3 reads CASSPGDRGSADTQYF. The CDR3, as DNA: TGCGCCAGCAGCCCCGGGGACAGGGGGAGCGCAGATACGCAGTATTTT.

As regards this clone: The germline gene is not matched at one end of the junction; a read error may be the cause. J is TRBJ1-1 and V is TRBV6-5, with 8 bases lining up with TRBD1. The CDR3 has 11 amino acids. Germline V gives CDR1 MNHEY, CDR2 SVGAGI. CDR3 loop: CASSRSDREEF. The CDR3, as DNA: TGTGCCAGCAGTAGGTCGGACAGGGAGGAATTT.

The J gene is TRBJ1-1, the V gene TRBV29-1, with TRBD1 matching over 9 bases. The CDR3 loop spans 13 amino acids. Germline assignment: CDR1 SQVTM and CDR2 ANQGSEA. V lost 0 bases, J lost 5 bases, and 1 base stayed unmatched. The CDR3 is CSVEDGQGTEAFF. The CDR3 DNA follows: TGCAGCGTTGAAGATGGACAGGGGACTGAAGCTTTCTTT.

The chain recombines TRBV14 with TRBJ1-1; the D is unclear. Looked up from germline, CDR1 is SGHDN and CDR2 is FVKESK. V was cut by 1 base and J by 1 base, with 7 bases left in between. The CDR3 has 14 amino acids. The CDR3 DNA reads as TGTGCCAGCAGCCAAGGACGGGGGAACACTGAAGCTTTCTTT. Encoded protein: CASSQGRGNTEAFF.

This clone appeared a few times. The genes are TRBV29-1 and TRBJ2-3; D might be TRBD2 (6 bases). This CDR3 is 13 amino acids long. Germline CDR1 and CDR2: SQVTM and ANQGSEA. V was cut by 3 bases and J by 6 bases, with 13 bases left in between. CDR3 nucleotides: TGCAGCGTTGAGATATCGGGGGACGATACGCAGTATTTT. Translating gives CSVEISGDDTQYF.

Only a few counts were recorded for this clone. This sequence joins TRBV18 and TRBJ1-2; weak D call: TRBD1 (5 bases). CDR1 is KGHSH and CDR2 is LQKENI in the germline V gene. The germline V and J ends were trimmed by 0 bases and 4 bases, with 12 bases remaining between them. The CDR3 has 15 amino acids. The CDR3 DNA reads TGTGCCAGCTCACCACCCTGGGGCGGGGGCTATGGCTACACCTTC. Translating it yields CASSPPWGGGYGYTF.

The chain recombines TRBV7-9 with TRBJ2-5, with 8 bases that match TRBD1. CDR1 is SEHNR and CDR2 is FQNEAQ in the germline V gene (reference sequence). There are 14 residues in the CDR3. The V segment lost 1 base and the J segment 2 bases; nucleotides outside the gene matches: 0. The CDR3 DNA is TGTGCCAGCAGCTTAGGGACAGGGCAAGAGACCCAGTACTTC. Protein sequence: CASSLGTGQETQYF.

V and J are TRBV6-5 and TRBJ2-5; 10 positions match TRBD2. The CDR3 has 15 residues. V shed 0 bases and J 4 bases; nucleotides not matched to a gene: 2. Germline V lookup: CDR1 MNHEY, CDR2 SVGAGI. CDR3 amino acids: CASSYSASGGETQYF. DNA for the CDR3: TGTGCCAGCAGTTACTCCGCTAGCGGGGGAGAGACCCAGTACTTC.

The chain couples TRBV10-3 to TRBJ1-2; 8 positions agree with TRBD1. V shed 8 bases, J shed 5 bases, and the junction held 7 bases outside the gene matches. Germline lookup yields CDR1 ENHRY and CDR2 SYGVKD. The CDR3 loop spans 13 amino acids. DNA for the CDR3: TGTGCCATCTCCCCTCAGGGGGCTTATGGCTACACCTTC. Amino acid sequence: CAISPQGAYGYTF.

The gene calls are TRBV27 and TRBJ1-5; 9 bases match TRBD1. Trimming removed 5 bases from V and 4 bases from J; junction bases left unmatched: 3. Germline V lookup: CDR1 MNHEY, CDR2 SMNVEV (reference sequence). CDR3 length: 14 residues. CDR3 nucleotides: TGTGCCAGCAGTAAAGGGACAGGGAATCAGCCCCAGCATTTT. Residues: CASSKGTGNQPQHF.

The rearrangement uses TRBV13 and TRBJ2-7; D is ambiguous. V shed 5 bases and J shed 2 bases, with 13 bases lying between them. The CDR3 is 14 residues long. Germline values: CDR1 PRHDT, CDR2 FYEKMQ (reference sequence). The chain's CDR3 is CASSPRLKAYEQYF. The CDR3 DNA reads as TGTGCCAGCAGCCCGAGACTGAAAGCCTACGAGCAGTACTTC.

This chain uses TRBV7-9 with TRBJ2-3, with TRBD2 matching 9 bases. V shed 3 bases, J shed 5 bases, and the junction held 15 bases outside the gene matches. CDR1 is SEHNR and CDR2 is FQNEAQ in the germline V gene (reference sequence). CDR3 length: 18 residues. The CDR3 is CASSFSLAGPGERDTQYF. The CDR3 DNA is TGTGCCAGCAGCTTCAGTCTAGCGGGGCCGGGAGAAAGAGATACGCAGTATTTT.